The rows below give T cell receptor beta chains drawn from one sample of a study of read filtering for tumor transcriptome and immune sequencing. TCRdb re-analysed the reads in MiXCR, keeping a single row per CDR3 protein. The sample includes about 86,000 distinct CDR3 sequences, 12% of them seen just once. Sequenced: a population of CD138-negative cells sorted from bone marrow. The source is a donor at least 40 years old with multiple myeloma. Both conserved end residues are part of each CDR3. The D gene is left open where the match is weak. Only part of the rows carry a size: once, few, many, or a class if the clone is expanded.

v_call	clone_size	j_call	d_call	cdr3_nt	cdr3_aa
TRBV11-2	many	TRBJ2-7	-	TGTGCCAGCAGCCTAGAGCGCTACGAGCAGTACTTC	CASSLERYEQYF
TRBV5-5	many	TRBJ2-2	-	TGTGCCAGCAGGGCGATCGGGACCACCGGGGAGCTGTTTTTT	CASRAIGTTGELFF
TRBV20-1	many	TRBJ2-1	TRBD2	TGCAGTGCTTTGACTAGCGGGAGGCCCTACAATGAGCAGTTCTTC	CSALTSGRPYNEQFF
TRBV9	few	TRBJ2-1	-	TGTGCCAGCAGCGTAGAGGGGGGAGCCCTTTGGAATGAGCAGTTCTTC	CASSVEGGALWNEQFF
TRBV7-9	many	TRBJ1-6	TRBD1	TGTGCCAGCAGCCTCGGGACAGGGGGTTCACCCCTCCACTTT	CASSLGTGGSPLHF
TRBV20-1	many	TRBJ1-5	-	TGCAGTGCTAGCGCAGGGACGGGTCAGCCCCAGCATTTT	CSASAGTGQPQHF
TRBV27	few	TRBJ2-2	TRBD1	TGTGCCAGCAGTTTCCTCACCGGGACAGGGACCGGGGAGCTGTTTTTT	CASSFLTGTGTGELFF
TRBV6-6	many	TRBJ1-1	-	TGTGCCGCTAGCCTGCGGTACGGGGAGAAGGCTTTCTTT	CAASLRYGEKAFF
TRBV14	many	TRBJ1-4	TRBD1	TGTGCCAGCAGCGTCAGAACAGGGGGCGCGAAAGAAAAACTGTTTTTT	CASSVRTGGAKEKLFF
TRBV11-3	many	TRBJ2-7	-	TGTGCCAGCAGCTTAGGGCAGTTGGCTTGGAGCGAGCAGTACTTC	CASSLGQLAWSEQYF
TRBV5-1	few	TRBJ1-1	TRBD1	TGCGCCAGCAGCCTAAGAGAAACAGGGGTGGCCACTGAAGCTTTCTTT	CASSLRETGVATEAFF
TRBV7-3	many	TRBJ1-1	-	TGTGCCAGCAGCGTCTACTCGAACACTGAAGCTTTCTTT	CASSVYSNTEAFF
TRBV5-1	many	TRBJ2-7	-	TGCGCCAGCAGTATTTCGGACAACTCCTACGAGCAGTACTTC	CASSISDNSYEQYF
TRBV5-1	many	TRBJ2-7	TRBD1	TGCGCCAGCAGCTTGGGGGACAGGCACTCCTACGAGCAGTACTTC	CASSLGDRHSYEQYF
TRBV6-2/TRBV6-3	many	TRBJ2-1	TRBD2	TGTGCCAGCAGTTATTGGACTAGCGGGAGGGACTACAATGAGCAGTTCTTC	CASSYWTSGRDYNEQFF
TRBV5-1	many	TRBJ2-5	TRBD2	TGCGCCAGCAGCTTGGACTTCCTAGCGGGAGCTACACAAGAGACCCAGTACTTC	CASSLDFLAGATQETQYF
TRBV5-1	many	TRBJ2-1	-	TGCGCCAGCAGCTTGTCAGCGCTCAACAATGAGCAGTTCTTC	CASSLSALNNEQFF
TRBV7-9	-	TRBJ1-3	-	TGTGCCAGCAGCTTAAGCCGGGGACCGGAATCTGGAAACACCATATATTTT	CASSLSRGPESGNTIYF
TRBV5-1	-	TRBJ2-7	TRBD2	TGCGCCAGCAGCTTGGGCCCCAGCGGGGGGTCCTACGAGCAGTACTTC	CASSLGPSGGSYEQYF
TRBV12-2	many	TRBJ2-7	-	TGTGCAAGTCGCTTACCCGGGGGCCGGGACTCAGATTACTACGAGCAGTACTTC	CASRLPGGRDSDYYEQYF
TRBV3-1	-	TRBJ2-1	-	TGTGCCAGCAGCCATACGGACGCGGCAGAGACGTTCTTC	CASSHTDAAETFF
TRBV20-1	many	TRBJ2-5	-	TGCAGTGCTAGACAGGGCGTCGGGCAAGAGACCCAGTACTTC	CSARQGVGQETQYF
TRBV5-5	-	TRBJ2-7	-	TGTGCCAGCACCCCCGGGACGGCGGTCTACGAGCAGTACTTC	CASTPGTAVYEQYF
TRBV6-6	many	TRBJ1-2	-	TGTGCCAGCAGTTACAGCTCCTATGGCTACACCTTC	CASSYSSYGYTF
TRBV7-2	many	TRBJ1-5	TRBD1	TGTGCCAGCAGCTCGACAGGGGGTAATAATCAGCCCCAGCATTTT	CASSSTGGNNQPQHF
TRBV19	many	TRBJ1-5	TRBD1	TGTGCCAGTAGTATGGGGGGACAGAACAATCAGCCCCAGCATTTT	CASSMGGQNNQPQHF
TRBV5-5	many	TRBJ1-2	-	TGTGCCAGCAGTTCAATGGGTATGGACAGCTATGGCTACACCTTC	CASSSMGMDSYGYTF
TRBV3-1	many	TRBJ1-1	-	TGTGCCAGCAGCCAAGATACCCGAGAAGCTTTCTTT	CASSQDTREAFF
TRBV12-3/TRBV12-4	few	TRBJ2-7	-	TGTGCCAGCAGCCCCTCCCCGGGAGCCGCCTACGAGCAGTACTTC	CASSPSPGAAYEQYF
TRBV24-1	many	TRBJ2-2	TRBD2	TGTGCCACCAGTGATTTGCCGGGACTAGCGGGAGTAAGCACCGGGGAGCTGTTTTTT	CATSDLPGLAGVSTGELFF
TRBV5-1	many	TRBJ2-3	-	TGCGCCAGCCTTGACAGTGCTAGCACAGATACGCAGTATTTT	CASLDSASTDTQYF
TRBV20-1	many	TRBJ2-1	TRBD2	TGCAGTGCTAGAGATTCCCGGACTAGCGGGAGGGCCGCGAATGAGCAGTTCTTC	CSARDSRTSGRAANEQFF
TRBV3-1	many	TRBJ2-2	-	TGTGCCAGCAGCACCCGGACAAGGGGGGGGGAGCTGTTTTTT	CASSTRTRGGELFF